The 15 T cell receptor beta chains below all came from one sample that was sequenced in a study of shared clonotypes between healthy human individuals. Some clones are missing from TCRdb's copy, which holds only in-frame ones; the method was immunoSEQ multiplex PCR. The table shows over a million clones, with around 75% occurring only once. The sequencing input was memory CD4+ T cells sorted from blood. Subset indicated: CD45RA-negative fraction. Source of these receptors: a man aged 18 to 29 in good health.

The V gene is TRBV7-9, the J gene TRBJ2-7, with D uncertain. With 5 bases removed from V and 4 bases from J, the gap between germline ends came to 12 bases. In germline, CDR1 is SEHNR, CDR2 FQNEAQ (reference sequence). There are 13 residues in the CDR3. CDR3 protein: CASSHVRFYEQYF. DNA of the CDR3: TGTGCCAGCAGCCACGTGAGGTTTTACGAGCAGTACTTC.

Here the CDR3 reads CASSEPGLAGYEQYF. The CDR3 DNA reads TGTGCCAGCAGCGAACCGGGACTAGCGGGATACGAGCAGTACTTC. This chain uses TRBV5-4 with TRBJ2-7; TRBD2 matches 13 bases. Germline CDR1 and CDR2: SGHNT and YYREEE (reference sequence). The length of the CDR3 is 15 residues. Trimming at V came to 4 bases and at J to 4 bases, leaving 5 bases not matched to a gene.

Comment on this clone: Other DNA sequences in this specimen translate into the identical CDR3. V gene TRBV5-1 combines with J gene TRBJ2-5; 8 bases are shared with TRBD2. The CDR3 runs to 13 residues. With V trimmed by 3 bases and J by 4 bases, 2 bases remained unmatched. Germline assignment: CDR1 SGHRS and CDR2 YFSETQ. The CDR3 DNA is TGCGCCAGCAGCTCGGGGGGGTCAGAGACCCAGTACTTC. This codes for CASSSGGSETQYF.

A few counts support this clone. The identical CDR3 is also encoded by other nucleotide sequences in the sample. V usage is TRBV7-9 and J usage is TRBJ1-1; D gene ambiguous. V gave up 1 base and J gave up 5 bases, with 8 bases separating them. Per germline, CDR1 SEHNR and CDR2 FQNEAQ (reference sequence). The CDR3 length is 13 residues. CDR3 in DNA: TGTGCCAGCAGCTTAGGTGGGCGGACTGAAGCTTTCTTT. Protein product: CASSLGGRTEAFF.

The chain joins TRBV6-5 to TRBJ2-7, with 12 bases identical to TRBD1. V shed 6 bases and J 3 bases; nucleotides not matched to a gene: 6. CDR1 and CDR2 (germline): MNHEY, SVGAGI. The CDR3 spans 15 residues. The CDR3 loop is CASRRDRGRLYEQYF. As DNA, the CDR3 is TGTGCCAGCAGACGGGACAGGGGGCGTCTCTACGAGCAGTACTTC.

The CDR3 nucleotides read TGTGCCTGGAAGCAGGACCACTATGGCTACACCTTC. Translated: CAWKQDHYGYTF. The chain links TRBV30 to TRBJ1-2, with D unclear. The CDR3 runs 12 residues. V was pared by 4 bases and J by 3 bases, with 9 bases between. CDR1 and CDR2 (germline): GTSNPN, SVGIG (reference sequence).

This clone was counted a few times. The same CDR3 can be traced to other DNA sequences in this sample. The chain joins TRBV2 to TRBJ2-5; D may be TRBD2 (5 bases). CDR1 is SNHLY, CDR2 FYNNEI, per germline. CDR3 length equals 13 residues. V dropped 2 bases and J dropped 4 bases, with 8 bases sitting between them. CDR3 nucleotide sequence: TGTGCCAGCAGTGAACGGGGAGCAGAGACCCAGTACTTC. It specifies CASSERGAETQYF.

This chain joins TRBV28 and TRBJ2-6; maybe TRBD2 (5 bases). The CDR3 length is 17 residues. V lost 4 bases, J lost 0 bases, and 13 bases lay in between. Germline CDR1 reads MDHEN; CDR2 reads SYDVKM. CDR3 in DNA: TGTGCCAGCAGTTCATACGGGGTAGGCTCTGGGGCCAACGTCCTGACTTTC. This translates into CASSSYGVGSGANVLTF.

The rearrangement uses TRBV5-1 and TRBJ2-7; 7 nucleotides line up with TRBD2. Germline CDR1 SGHRS, CDR2 YFSETQ. The CDR3 length is 15 residues. V shed 0 bases, J shed 5 bases, and the junction held 8 bases outside the gene matches. Here the CDR3 DNA reads TGCGCCAGCAGCTTGGCGGGACTAAATCCTCACGAGCAGTACTTC. Translation: CASSLAGLNPHEQYF.

The V call is TRBV9, the J call TRBJ1-4; D ambiguous. The CDR3 spans 14 residues. Germline V lookup: CDR1 SGDLS, CDR2 YYNGEE. With 4 bases removed from V and 5 bases from J, the gap between germline ends came to 12 bases. CDR3 nucleotide sequence: TGTGCCAGCAGCCCTGGAGGGAGAAATGAAAAACTGTTTTTT. It codes for CASSPGGRNEKLFF. Complete variable domain (other parts from reference TRBV9 and TRBJ1-4): DSGVTQTPKHLITATGQRVTLRCSPRSGDLSVYWYQQSLDQGLQFLIQYYNGEERAKGNILERFSAQQFPDLHSELNLSSLELGDSALYFCASSPGGRNEKLFFGSGTQLSVL.

A note on this clone: This specimen includes other DNA sequences encoding the same CDR3. The CDR3 loop is CASSLGQGANYGYTF. Written as DNA, the CDR3 is TGTGCCAGCAGCTTAGGACAGGGGGCGAACTATGGCTACACCTTC. V usage is TRBV7-2 and J usage is TRBJ1-2; 10 nucleotides match TRBD1. Germline CDR1 reads SGHTA; CDR2 reads FQGNSA. The CDR3 is made up of 15 amino acids. Trimming removed 1 base from V and 2 bases from J; junction bases left unmatched: 1. The whole variable domain, filled in from reference TRBV7-2 and TRBJ1-2, reads GAGVSQSPSNKVTEKGKDVELRCDPISGHTALYWYRQSLGQGLEFLIYFQGNSAPDKSGLPSDRFSAERTGGSVSTLTIQRTQQEDSAVYLCASSLGQGANYGYTFGSGTRLTVV.

The chain joins TRBV7-9 to TRBJ1-6, with unresolved D. CDR1 and CDR2 from the germline V gene are SEHNR and FQNEAQ (reference sequence). V shed 1 base and J shed 7 bases, with 8 bases lying between them. This CDR3 is 14 amino acids long. DNA for the CDR3: TGTGCCAGCAGCTTAGAACTGGCAAATTCACCCCTCCACTTT. It is translated as CASSLELANSPLHF.

A single count supports this clone. The J gene is TRBJ1-1, the V gene TRBV6-1, with D uncertain. The germline CDR1 and CDR2 sequences are MNHNS and SASEGT. The CDR3 extends over 14 amino acids. V was trimmed by 6 bases and J by 1 base, leaving 12 bases between them. The CDR3 region has the DNA TGTGCCAGCAGGGATCCAGTGCAGAACACTGAAGCTTTCTTT. It translates to CASRDPVQNTEAFF.

This sequence joins TRBV5-4 and TRBJ1-4, with 11 bases identical to TRBD1. The CDR3 covers 18 residues. After removal of 4 bases from V and 4 bases from J, the junction contained 12 bases not matched to a gene. Germline-derived CDR1 and CDR2 are SGHNT and YYREEE (reference sequence). The CDR3 spells CASSPPPGQGEGNEKLFF. The CDR3 nucleotides are TGTGCCAGCAGCCCTCCCCCGGGACAGGGGGAAGGTAATGAAAAACTGTTTTTT.

The V call is TRBV19, the J call TRBJ1-6; 7 bases are a match to TRBD1. Germline V gene sequence: CDR1 LNHDA, CDR2 SQIVND (reference sequence). The CDR3 length is 14 residues. The V gene end was trimmed by 3 bases and the J gene end by 8 bases; junction bases not matched to a gene: 4. CDR3 sequence (DNA): TGTGCCAGTAGTATCCGGGACAGTCATTCACCCCTCCACTTT. Encoded protein: CASSIRDSHSPLHF.